This T cell receptor (beta chain) was captured by sequencing in a study of T cells in Graves' hyperthyroidism and ophthalmopathy. RNA transcripts were the template for amplifying TCR beta CDR3 regions. The TCR CDR3 was amplified in a first-round RT-PCR using the HTBI primer set. Each CDR3 protein gets one entry after TCRdb re-called the multiplex PCR reads with MiXCR. This sample has hundreds of thousands of distinct CDR3 sequences; over 15% occur once, and the top ten carry approximately 16%. This clonotype was counted a few times. V trimming: 5 bases; J trimming: 8 bases; junction bases outside the gene matches: 11. CDR1 is DFQATT, CDR2 SNEGSKA, per germline (reference sequence). The length of the CDR3 is 14 residues.

The sequenced sample was blood. This receptor was obtained from a woman between 45 and 65 years old with Graves' hyperthyroidism that later progressed to Graves' ophthalmopathy. This sequence joins TRBV20-1 and TRBJ1-2; 10 nucleotides line up with TRBD1. CDR3 sequence reads: CSAAGTGVPRGYTF. As DNA, the CDR3 is TGCAGTGCTGCCGGGACAGGGGTTCCGAGGGGCTACACCTTC.